This TCR beta chain was documented in a study of T-cell reconstitution after alpha-beta-depleted transplantation in children (TCRdb year 2016). With regard to the full study: Using TCR repertoire profiling, the study quantitatively followed how T-cell immune reconstitution unfolded in children after TCRalphabeta/CD19-depleted allogeneic hematopoietic cell transplantation. What the research found in general, with its limitations: In some patients, the high TCRbeta diversity seen at day 60 was put down to recipient T cells and intrathymic progenitors that had survived conditioning. The apparently early alphabetaT-cell count recovery about two months after transplant was reportedly dependent on only several hundred rapidly expanded clones derived from non-depleted graft cells. Hyperexpanded clone frequencies declined over subsequent months; after one year, T-cell counts and TCRbeta diversity were mostly attributed to newly produced T cells.

As regards this clonotype: The target of this receptor is not known. No base-level quality is on record; no much larger clone is a single base apart.

Libraries were built with PCR. For sequencing, an Illumina HiSeq 2500 was employed. TCR libraries were prepared with molecular barcoding, using unique molecular identifiers to normalize TCRbeta repertoire quantification. The public reads were reprocessed in TCRdb via fastp at Q25 and MiXCR, keeping in-frame beta chains. A single entry per CDR3 protein holds the most common genes and DNA from its merged rows. The sample profile shows 440,000 or so distinct CDR3 sequences; 43% of them were found once. The ten largest clonotypes hold around a quarter of the sample. The treatment or condition label, as the study defines it: allogeneic hematopoietic cell transplantation with graft depleted of TCRalphabeta T cells and CD19 B cells. Transplant recipients were children who received TCRalphabeta/CD19-depleted allogeneic hematopoietic cell grafts. For CDR1 and CDR2, the germline V gene (reference sequence) lists DFQATT and SNEGSKA. After removal of 5 bases from V and 7 bases from J, the junction retains 10 bases not matched to a gene. The CDR3 covers 14 residues, taking in both the cysteine and the phenylalanine. Left in the record is the CDR3 DNA by itself, 42 bases read in frame from the first base.

This receptor was taken from a girl aged 2 to 9 with aplastic anemia, due to receive a stem cell transplant. Recombination linked TRBV20-1 to TRBJ1-5; the central 8 bases match TRBD1. The source was PBMCs, collected before TCRalphabeta/CD19-depleted stem cell transplant. The sequence in DNA is TGCAGTGCTGGCCCGACAGGGGTAGGCCAGCCCCAGCATTTT. Its protein reads: CSAGPTGVGQPQHF.